This T cell receptor (beta chain) was observed in a study of shared clonotypes between healthy human individuals. Authors' methods: Filtering of immunoSEQ junctional sequences could not match full-length read filtering. The assay was immunoSEQ multiplex PCR, and TCRdb's table has in-frame clones only and misses some. The V and J calls and clone size come from that table; D and trimming were worked out from the DNA. The sample contains about 980,000 clones, less than 85% of which appear only once. The CDR3 sequence is 14 residues long. Germline CDR1 reads SQVTM; CDR2 reads ANQGSEA. The V and J ends lost 7 bases and 0 bases respectively, with 13 bases between them.

The chain is built from TRBV29-1 and TRBJ2-1, with D possibly being TRBD1 (6 bases). Sequencing was done on a sample of memory CD4+ T cells sorted from blood. Sample subset: CD45RA-negative fraction. The TCR was taken from a man aged 18 to 30 in good health. CDR3 nucleotides: TGCAGCGGTCGGACAGCGAGCTCCTACAATGAGCAGTTCTTC. It specifies CSGRTASSYNEQFF.